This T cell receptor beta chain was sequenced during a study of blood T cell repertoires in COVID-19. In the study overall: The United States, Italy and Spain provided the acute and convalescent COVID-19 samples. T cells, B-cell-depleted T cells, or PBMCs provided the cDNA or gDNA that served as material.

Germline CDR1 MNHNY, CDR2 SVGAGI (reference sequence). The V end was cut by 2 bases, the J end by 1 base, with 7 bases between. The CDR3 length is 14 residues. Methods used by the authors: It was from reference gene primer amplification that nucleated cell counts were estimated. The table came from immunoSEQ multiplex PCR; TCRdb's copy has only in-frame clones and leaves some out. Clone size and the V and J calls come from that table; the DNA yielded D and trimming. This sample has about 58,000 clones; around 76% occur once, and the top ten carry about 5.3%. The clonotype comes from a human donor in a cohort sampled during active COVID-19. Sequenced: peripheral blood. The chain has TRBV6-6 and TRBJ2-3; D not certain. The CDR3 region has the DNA TGTGCCAGCAGTTACGTGGTAGGCACAGATACGCAGTATTTT. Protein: CASSYVVGTDTQYF.